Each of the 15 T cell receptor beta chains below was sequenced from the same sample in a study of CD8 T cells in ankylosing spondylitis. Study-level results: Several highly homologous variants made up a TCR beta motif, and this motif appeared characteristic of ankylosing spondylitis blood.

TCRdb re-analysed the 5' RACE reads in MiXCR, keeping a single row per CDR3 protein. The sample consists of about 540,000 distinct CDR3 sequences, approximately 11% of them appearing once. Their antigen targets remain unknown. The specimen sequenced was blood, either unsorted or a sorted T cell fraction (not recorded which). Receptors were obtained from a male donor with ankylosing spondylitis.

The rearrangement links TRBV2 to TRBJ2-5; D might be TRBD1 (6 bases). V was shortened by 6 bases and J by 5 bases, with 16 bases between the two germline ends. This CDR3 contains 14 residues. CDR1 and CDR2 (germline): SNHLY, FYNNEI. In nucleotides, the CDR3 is TGTGCCAGCAGCATTTCCAGGGGCAGGGAGACCCAGTACTTC. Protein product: CASSISRGRETQYF.

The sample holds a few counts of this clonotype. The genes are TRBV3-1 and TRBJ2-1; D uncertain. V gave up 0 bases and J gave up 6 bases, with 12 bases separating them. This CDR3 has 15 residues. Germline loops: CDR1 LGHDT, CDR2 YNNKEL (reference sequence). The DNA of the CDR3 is TGTGCCAGCAGCCAAGATTTTACTCCCGGCAATGAGCAGTTCTTC. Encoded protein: CASSQDFTPGNEQFF.

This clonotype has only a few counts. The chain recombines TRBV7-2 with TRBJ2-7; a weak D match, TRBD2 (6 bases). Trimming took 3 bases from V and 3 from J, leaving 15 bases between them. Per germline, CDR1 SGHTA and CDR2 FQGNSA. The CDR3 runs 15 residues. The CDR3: CASSFRAGRNYEQYF. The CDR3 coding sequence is TGTGCCAGCAGCTTTCGGGCGGGAAGGAACTACGAGCAGTACTTC. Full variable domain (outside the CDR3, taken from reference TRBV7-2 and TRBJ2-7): GAGVSQSPSNKVTEKGKDVELRCDPISGHTALYWYRQSLGQGLEFLIYFQGNSAPDKSGLPSDRFSAERTGGSVSTLTIQRTQQEDSAVYLCASSFRAGRNYEQYFGPGTRLTVT.

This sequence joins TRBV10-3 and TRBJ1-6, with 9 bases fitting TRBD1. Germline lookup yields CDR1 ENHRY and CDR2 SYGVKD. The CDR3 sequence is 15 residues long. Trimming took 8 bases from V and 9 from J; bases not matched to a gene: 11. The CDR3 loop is CAIRQTGGEASPLHF. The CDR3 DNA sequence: TGTGCCATCCGGCAAACAGGGGGCGAAGCTTCACCCCTCCACTTT.

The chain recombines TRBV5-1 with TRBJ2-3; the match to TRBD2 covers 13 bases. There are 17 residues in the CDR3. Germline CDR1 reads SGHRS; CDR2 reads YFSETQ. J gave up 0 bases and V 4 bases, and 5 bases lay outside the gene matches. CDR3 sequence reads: CASSKLLAGGSTDTQYF. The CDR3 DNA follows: TGCGCCAGCAGCAAATTACTAGCGGGAGGGAGCACAGATACGCAGTATTTT. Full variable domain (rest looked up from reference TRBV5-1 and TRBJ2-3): KAGVTQTPRYLIKTRGQQVTLSCSPISGHRSVSWYQQTPGQGLQFLFEYFSETQRNKGNFPGRFSGRQFSNSRSEMNVSTLELGDSALYLCASSKLLAGGSTDTQYFGPGTRLTVL.

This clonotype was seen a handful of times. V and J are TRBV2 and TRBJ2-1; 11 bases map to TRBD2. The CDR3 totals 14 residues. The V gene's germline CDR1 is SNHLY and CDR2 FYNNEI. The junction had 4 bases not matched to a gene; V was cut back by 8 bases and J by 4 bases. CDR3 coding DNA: TGTGCCAGCCTTCTAGCGGGAGGATACAATGAGCAGTTCTTC. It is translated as CASLLAGGYNEQFF.

CDR3 DNA sequence: TGTGCCAGCAGCTTAAGCCAGGGTGGACGTGAAAAACTGTTTTTT. Amino acid sequence: CASSLSQGGREKLFF. The chain employs TRBV25-1 and TRBJ1-4; weak D call: TRBD1 (5 bases). This CDR3 spans 15 amino acids. Deletions cut 6 bases from V and 7 bases from J, with 18 bases between. The V gene's germline CDR1 is MGHDK and CDR2 SYGVNS.

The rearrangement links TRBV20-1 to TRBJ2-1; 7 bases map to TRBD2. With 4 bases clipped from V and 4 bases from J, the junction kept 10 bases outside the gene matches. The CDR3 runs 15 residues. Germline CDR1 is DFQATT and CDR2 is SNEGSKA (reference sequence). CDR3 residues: CSANPLRERYNEQFF. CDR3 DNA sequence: TGCAGTGCTAACCCCCTGCGGGAGCGATACAATGAGCAGTTCTTC.

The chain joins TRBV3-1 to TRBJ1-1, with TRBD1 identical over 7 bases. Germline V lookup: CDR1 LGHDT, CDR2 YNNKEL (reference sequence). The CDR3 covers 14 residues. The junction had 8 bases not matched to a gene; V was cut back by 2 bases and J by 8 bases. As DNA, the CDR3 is TGTGCCAGCAGCCAATTCGGACAGGTGGACGAAGCTTTCTTT. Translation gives CASSQFGQVDEAFF.

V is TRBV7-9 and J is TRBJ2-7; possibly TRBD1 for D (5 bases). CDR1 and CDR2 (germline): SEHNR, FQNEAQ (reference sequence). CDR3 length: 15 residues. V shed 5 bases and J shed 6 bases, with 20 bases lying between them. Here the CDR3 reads CASSPTRQGQTEQYV. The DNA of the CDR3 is TGTGCCAGCAGCCCGACACGTCAGGGCCAGACCGAGCAGTACGTC.

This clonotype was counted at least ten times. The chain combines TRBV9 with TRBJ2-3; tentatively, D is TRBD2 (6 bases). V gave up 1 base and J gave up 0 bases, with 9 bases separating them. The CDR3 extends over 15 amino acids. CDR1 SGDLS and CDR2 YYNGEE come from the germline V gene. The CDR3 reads CASSVTGTSTDTQYF. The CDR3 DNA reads TGTGCCAGCAGCGTAACCGGGACTAGCACAGATACGCAGTATTTT.

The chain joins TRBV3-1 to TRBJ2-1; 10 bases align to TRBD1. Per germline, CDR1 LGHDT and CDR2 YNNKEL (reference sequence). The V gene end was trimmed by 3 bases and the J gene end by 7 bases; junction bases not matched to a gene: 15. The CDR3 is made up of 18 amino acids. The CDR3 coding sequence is TGTGCCAGCAGCCAGGGAGTCGCCGGGACAGGGGTAAGAAATGAGCAGTTCTTC. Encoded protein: CASSQGVAGTGVRNEQFF.

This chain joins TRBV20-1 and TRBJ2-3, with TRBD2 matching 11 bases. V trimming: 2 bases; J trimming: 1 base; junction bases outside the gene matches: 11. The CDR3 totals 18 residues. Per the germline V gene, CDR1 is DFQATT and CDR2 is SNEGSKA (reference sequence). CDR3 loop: CSARLGTSGSRGTDTQYF. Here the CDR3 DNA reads TGCAGTGCTAGACTAGGTACTAGCGGGAGTCGGGGCACAGATACGCAGTATTTT.

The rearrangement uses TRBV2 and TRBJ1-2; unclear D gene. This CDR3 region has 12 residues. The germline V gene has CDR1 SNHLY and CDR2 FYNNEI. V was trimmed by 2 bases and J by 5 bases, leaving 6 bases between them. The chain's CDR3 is CASSERQYGYTF. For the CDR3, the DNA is TGTGCCAGCAGTGAAAGGCAGTATGGCTACACCTTC. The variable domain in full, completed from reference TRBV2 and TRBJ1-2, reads EPEVTQTPSHQVTQMGQEVILRCVPISNHLYFYWYRQILGQKVEFLVSFYNNEISEKSEIFDDQFSVERPDGSNFTLKIRSTKLEDSAMYFCASSERQYGYTFGSGTRLTVV.

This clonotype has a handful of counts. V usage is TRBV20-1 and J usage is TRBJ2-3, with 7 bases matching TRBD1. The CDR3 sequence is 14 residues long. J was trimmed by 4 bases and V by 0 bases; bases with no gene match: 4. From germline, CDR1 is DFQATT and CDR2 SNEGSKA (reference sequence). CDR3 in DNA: TGCAGTGCTAGAGATTACAGGGGATCAGATACGCAGTATTTT. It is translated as CSARDYRGSDTQYF.